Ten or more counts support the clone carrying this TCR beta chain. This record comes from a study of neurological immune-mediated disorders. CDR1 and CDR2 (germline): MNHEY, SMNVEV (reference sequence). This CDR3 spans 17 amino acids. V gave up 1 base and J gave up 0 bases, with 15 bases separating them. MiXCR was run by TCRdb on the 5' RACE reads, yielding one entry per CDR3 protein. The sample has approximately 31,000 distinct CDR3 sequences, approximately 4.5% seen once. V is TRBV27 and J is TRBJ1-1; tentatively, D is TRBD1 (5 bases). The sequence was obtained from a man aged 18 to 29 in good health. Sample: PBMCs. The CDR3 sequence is CASSLFGGAFMNTEAFF. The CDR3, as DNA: TGTGCCAGCAGTTTATTTGGTGGGGCCTTTATGAACACTGAAGCTTTCTTT.